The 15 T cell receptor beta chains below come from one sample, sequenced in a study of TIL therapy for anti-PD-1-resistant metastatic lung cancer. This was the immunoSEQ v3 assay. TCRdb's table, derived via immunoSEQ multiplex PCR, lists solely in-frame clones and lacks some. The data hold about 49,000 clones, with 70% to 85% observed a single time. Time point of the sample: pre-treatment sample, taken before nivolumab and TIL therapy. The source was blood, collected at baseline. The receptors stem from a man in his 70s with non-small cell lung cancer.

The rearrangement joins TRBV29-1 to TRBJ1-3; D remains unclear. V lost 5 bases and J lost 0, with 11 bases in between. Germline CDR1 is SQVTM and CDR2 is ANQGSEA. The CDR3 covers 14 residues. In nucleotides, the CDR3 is TGCAGCGTTCGAGCAGGCGGCTCTGGAAACACCATATATTTT. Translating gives CSVRAGGSGNTIYF.

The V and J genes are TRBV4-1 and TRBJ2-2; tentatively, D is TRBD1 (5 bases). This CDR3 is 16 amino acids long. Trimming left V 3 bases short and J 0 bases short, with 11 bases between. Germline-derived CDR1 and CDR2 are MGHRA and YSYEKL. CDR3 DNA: TGCGCCAGCAGCCACCTGACAGTACCGAACACCGGGGAGCTGTTTTTT. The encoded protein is CASSHLTVPNTGELFF.

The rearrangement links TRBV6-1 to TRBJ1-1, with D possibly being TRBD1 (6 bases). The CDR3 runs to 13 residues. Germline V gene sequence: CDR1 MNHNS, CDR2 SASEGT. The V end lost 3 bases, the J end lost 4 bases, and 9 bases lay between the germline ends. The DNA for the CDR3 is TGTGCCAGCAGTGAGATACAGGGCACTGAAGCTTTCTTT. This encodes CASSEIQGTEAFF.

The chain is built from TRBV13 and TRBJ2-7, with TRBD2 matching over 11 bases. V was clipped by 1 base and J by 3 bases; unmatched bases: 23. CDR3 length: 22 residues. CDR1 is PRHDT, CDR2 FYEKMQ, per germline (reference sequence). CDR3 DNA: TGTGCCAGCAGCTTAGCCCTTAGTCCCCCGGGACTAGCGGCCGCCTATCGCTACGAGCAGTACTTC. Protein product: CASSLALSPPGLAAAYRYEQYF.

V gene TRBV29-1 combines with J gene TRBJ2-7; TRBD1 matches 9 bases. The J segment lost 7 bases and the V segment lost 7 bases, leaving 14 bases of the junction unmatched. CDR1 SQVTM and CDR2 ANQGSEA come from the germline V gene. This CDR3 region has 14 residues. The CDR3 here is CSANNPGQGREQYF. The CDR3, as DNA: TGCAGCGCGAATAATCCGGGACAGGGTAGGGAGCAGTACTTC.

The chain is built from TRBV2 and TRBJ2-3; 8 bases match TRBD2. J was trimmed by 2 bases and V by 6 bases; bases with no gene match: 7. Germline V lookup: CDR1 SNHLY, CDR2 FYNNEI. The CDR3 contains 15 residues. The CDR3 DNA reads TGTGCCAGCAGCCGGGAGGGACCCATCACAGATACGCAGTATTTT. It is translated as CASSREGPITDTQYF.

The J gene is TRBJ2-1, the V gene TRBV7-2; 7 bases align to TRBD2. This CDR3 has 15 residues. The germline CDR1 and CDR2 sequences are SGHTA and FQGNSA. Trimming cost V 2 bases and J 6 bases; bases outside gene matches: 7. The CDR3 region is CASSLNYGGSNEQFF. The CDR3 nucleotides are TGTGCCAGCAGCTTAAATTACGGGGGGTCCAATGAGCAGTTCTTC.

The CDR3 reads CASRGSGNTGELFF. In nucleotides, the CDR3 is TGTGCCAGCAGGGGCAGCGGGAACACCGGGGAGCTGTTTTTT. V usage is TRBV7-3 and J usage is TRBJ2-2, with a tentative D call TRBD2 (5 bases). The CDR3 runs 14 residues. V was trimmed by 6 bases and J by 1 base, leaving 9 bases between them. Germline values: CDR1 SGHTA, CDR2 FQGTGA.

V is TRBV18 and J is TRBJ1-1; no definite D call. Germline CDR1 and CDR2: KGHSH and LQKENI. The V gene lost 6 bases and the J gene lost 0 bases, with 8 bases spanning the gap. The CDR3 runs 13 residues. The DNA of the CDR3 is TGTGCCAGCTCTACAACAGTGAACACTGAAGCTTTCTTT. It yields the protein CASSTTVNTEAFF.

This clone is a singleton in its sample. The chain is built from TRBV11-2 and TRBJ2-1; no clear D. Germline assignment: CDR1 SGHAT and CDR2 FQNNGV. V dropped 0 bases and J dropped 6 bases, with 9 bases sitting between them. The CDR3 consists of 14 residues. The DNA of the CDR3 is TGTGCCAGCAGCTTAGATACCTACTTCAATGAGCAGTTCTTC. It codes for CASSLDTYFNEQFF.

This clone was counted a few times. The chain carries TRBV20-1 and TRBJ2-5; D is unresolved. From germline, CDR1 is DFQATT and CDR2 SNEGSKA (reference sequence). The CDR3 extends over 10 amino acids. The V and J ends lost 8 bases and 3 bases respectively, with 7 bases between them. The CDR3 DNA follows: TGCAGTTGCCTAGAAGAGACCCAGTACTTC. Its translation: CSCLEETQYF.

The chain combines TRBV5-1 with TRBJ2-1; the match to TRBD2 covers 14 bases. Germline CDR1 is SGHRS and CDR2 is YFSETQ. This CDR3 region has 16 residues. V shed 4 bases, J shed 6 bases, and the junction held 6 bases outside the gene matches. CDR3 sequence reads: CASSAGLAGVANEQFF. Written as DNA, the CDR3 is TGCGCCAGCAGCGCGGGACTAGCGGGAGTTGCCAATGAGCAGTTCTTC.

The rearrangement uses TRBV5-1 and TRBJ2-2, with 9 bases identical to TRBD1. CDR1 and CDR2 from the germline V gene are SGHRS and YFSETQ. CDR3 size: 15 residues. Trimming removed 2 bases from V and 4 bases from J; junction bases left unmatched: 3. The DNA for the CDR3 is TGCGCCAGCAGCTTTGGGACAGGGACCACCGGGGAGCTGTTTTTT. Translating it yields CASSFGTGTTGELFF.

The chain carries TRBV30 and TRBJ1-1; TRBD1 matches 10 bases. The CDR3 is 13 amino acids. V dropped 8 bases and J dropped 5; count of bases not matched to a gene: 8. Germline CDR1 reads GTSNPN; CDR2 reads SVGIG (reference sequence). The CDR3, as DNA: TGTGCCCGCCGGACAGGGGGTAGGACTGAAGCTTTCTTT. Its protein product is CARRTGGRTEAFF.

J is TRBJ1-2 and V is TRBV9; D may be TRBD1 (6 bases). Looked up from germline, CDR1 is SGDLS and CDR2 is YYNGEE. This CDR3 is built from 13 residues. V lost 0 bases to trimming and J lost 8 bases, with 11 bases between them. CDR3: CASSVAGAGGYTF. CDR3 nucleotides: TGTGCCAGCAGCGTAGCAGGGGCTGGGGGCTACACCTTC.